The 19 T cell receptor beta chains listed next were all sequenced from one sample in a study of T cell clonality in common variable immunodeficiency. The table came from immunoSEQ multiplex PCR; TCRdb's copy has only in-frame clones and leaves some out. Listed for the sample are around 57,000 clones, none seen a single time. Material: peripheral blood mononuclear cells. These receptors were collected from a person aged 18-70 years in good health.

This clone was seen at least ten times. The CDR3 is cut off 3 residues early in the read; its end comes from the germline J gene. The chain links TRBV6-4 to TRBJ1-3; perhaps TRBD1 as D (5 bases). The CDR3 has 20 amino acids. CDR1 and CDR2 from the germline V gene are MRHNA and SNTAGT. Trimming shortened V by 2 bases and J by 2 bases, and 25 bases separated the two germline ends. CDR3 loop: CASSDGGVSSISWAGNTIYF. The CDR3 bases that were read are TGTGCCAGCAGTGACGGGGGGGTATCGTCAATAAGCTGGGCTGGAAACACC.

This clone was recorded at least ten times. The read finishes 3 residues shy of the CDR3 end, and the germline J gene is used to complete it. The V and J genes are TRBV11-3 and TRBJ1-1; no clear D gene. The ends were cut back, 2 bases at V and 2 bases at J, with 9 bases in the middle. The CDR3 covers 14 residues. CDR1 SGHNT and CDR2 YENEEA come from the germline V gene. Partial CDR3 DNA: TGTGCCAGCAGCTTATCGGGTGAAAACACTGAA. Amino acids: CASSLSGENTE. The CDR3 in its entirety is CASSLSGENTEAFF. Full variable domain (outside the CDR3, taken from reference TRBV11-3 and TRBJ1-1): EAGVVQSPRYKIIEKKQPVAFWCNPISGHNTLYWYLQNLGQGPELLIRYENEEAVDDSQLPKDRFSAERLKGVDSTLKIQPAELGDSAVYLCASSLSGENTEAFFGQGTRLTVV.

This clone has a count of ten or more. The read halts 3 residues ahead of the CDR3 end, with the missing end drawn from the germline J gene. The rearrangement joins TRBV2 to TRBJ1-2; D uncertain. V lost 4 bases to trimming and J lost 1 base, with 10 bases between them. This CDR3 contains 14 residues. Germline V gene data show CDR1 as SNHLY and CDR2 as FYNNEI. The covered CDR3 bases are TGTGCCAGCAGTGGGCAGAACCTTAACTATGGC. Its protein product is CASSGQNLNYG. The full-length CDR3 reads as CASSGQNLNYGYTF.

Regarding this clone: The CDR3 end lies 3 residues beyond the end of the read and is filled in from the germline J gene. The J gene is TRBJ1-1, the V gene TRBV11-2; 8 positions agree with TRBD1. CDR1 SGHAT and CDR2 FQNNGV come from the germline V gene. The CDR3 sequence is 14 residues long. The CDR3 sequence is CASSLSRDRLGAFF. The sequenced CDR3 bases are TGTGCCAGCAGCTTAAGCCGGGACAGGCTGGGA.

This clone was found many times. The read ends 3 residues early relative to the CDR3; the germline J gene fills the gap. The chain links TRBV20-1 to TRBJ2-3; weak D call: TRBD2 (6 bases). Trimming removed 0 bases from V and 0 bases from J, with 10 bases in between. The CDR3 contains 15 residues. Germline CDR1 DFQATT, CDR2 SNEGSKA (reference sequence). CDR3 bases read: TGCAGTGCTAGAGATAAGCGGGTGAGCACAGATACG. Amino acid sequence: CSARDKRVSTDT. The whole CDR3 sequence reads CSARDKRVSTDTQYF.

At least ten counts were recorded for this clone. A junction end diverges from the germline sequence, so it may reflect a read error. CDR3 bases read: TGCGCCAGCAGCCAAGAAGGGGGGGGGATGCGAAACATT. It translates to CASSQEGGGMRNI. The whole CDR3 is CASSQEGGGMRNIQYF. The V and J genes are TRBV4-2 and TRBJ2-4; tentatively, D is TRBD2 (7 bases). The observed sequence ends 3 residues before the CDR3 terminus, with the missing tail filled in from the germline J gene. There are 16 residues in the CDR3. Germline V lookup: CDR1 LGHNA, CDR2 YNFKEQ.

This clone was found many times. Read coverage stops 3 residues before the CDR3 terminus; the germline J gene supplies the remainder. The gene calls are TRBV20-1 and TRBJ2-7; 11 bases align to TRBD2. The CDR3 totals 16 residues. CDR1 DFQATT and CDR2 SNEGSKA come from the germline V gene (reference sequence). The J segment lost 2 bases and the V segment lost 0 bases, leaving 6 bases of the junction unmatched. The sequenced part of the CDR3 DNA is TGCAGTGCTAGAGATCCCACTAGCGGGAGTCCCTACGAG. Translation: CSARDPTSGSPYE. In full, the CDR3 is CSARDPTSGSPYEQYF.

Regarding this clone: The sequenced fragment ends 3 residues before the CDR3 boundary, so the rest is inferred from the germline J gene. V gene TRBV5-1 combines with J gene TRBJ1-2; 8 bases map to TRBD1. The CDR3 is 15 residues long. Germline V gives CDR1 SGHRS, CDR2 YFSETQ. Trimming removed 1 base from V and 6 bases from J; junction bases left unmatched: 8. CDR3 amino acids: CASSLMGQEHHGYTF. CDR3 bases read: TGCGCCAGCAGCTTGATGGGACAGGAACATCATGGC.

This clone was detected many times. The read ends 3 residues early relative to the CDR3; the germline J gene fills the gap. The chain is built from TRBV20-1 and TRBJ1-6; 7 bases map to TRBD1. V dropped 3 bases and J dropped 6; count of bases not matched to a gene: 2. Germline lookup yields CDR1 DFQATT and CDR2 SNEGSKA (reference sequence). The CDR3 is 13 residues long. The CDR3 DNA, read in part, is TGCAGTGCTAGGCGACAGGGTAATTCACCC. As protein: CSARRQGNSP. The whole CDR3 protein is CSARRQGNSPLHF.

This clone was observed many times. The CDR3 extends 3 residues past the end of the read, so its final part is completed from the germline J gene. This rearrangement joins TRBV7-9 to TRBJ1-2; tentatively, D is TRBD1 (6 bases). The germline CDR1 and CDR2 sequences are SEHNR and FQNEAQ (reference sequence). The V and J ends lost 3 bases and 0 bases respectively, with 11 bases between them. The CDR3 contains 15 residues. CDR3 in amino acids: CASSLSRGSNYGYTF. The DNA read from the CDR3 is TGTGCCAGCAGCTTGTCTAGGGGGTCTAACTATGGC.

This clone has more than one count but fewer than ten. The CDR3 goes on 3 residues after the read ends, and that part is filled in from the germline J gene. V usage is TRBV5-1 and J usage is TRBJ2-1; D is perhaps TRBD2 (6 bases). Trimming left V 3 bases short and J 8 bases short, with 15 bases between. There are 14 residues in the CDR3. From germline, CDR1 is SGHRS and CDR2 YFSETQ. The CDR3 protein is CASSSGTPGDEQFF. The DNA read from the CDR3 is TGCGCCAGCAGCTCCGGGACGCCGGGGGATGAG.

Many counts were recorded for this clone. Read data end 3 residues before the CDR3 end; the end is taken from the germline J gene. The rearrangement uses TRBV18 and TRBJ1-2; TRBD1 matches at 10 bases. Germline CDR1 is KGHSH and CDR2 is LQKENI. After removal of 1 base from V and 7 bases from J, the junction contained 6 bases not matched to a gene. The CDR3 contains 15 residues. The CDR3 is CASSPRGTGDIGYTF. The CDR3 bases that were read are TGTGCCAGCTCACCACGGGGGACAGGGGATATTGGC.

This clone was seen many times. A junction end diverges from the germline sequence, so it may reflect a read error. The read falls 3 residues short of the CDR3 end, and the missing part is taken from the germline J gene. The rearrangement links TRBV4-2 to TRBJ2-3, with unresolved D. In germline, CDR1 is LGHNA, CDR2 YNFKEQ. This CDR3 is built from 15 residues. The CDR3 DNA, read in part, is TGCGCCAGCAGCCAAGTTCAGTCTAGCACAGATACG. Amino acid sequence: CASSQVQSSTDT. The whole CDR3 sequence is CASSQVQSSTDTQYF.

This clone was observed a few times. The CDR3 end is not reached by the read, which stops 3 residues before it; the germline J gene fills it in. The V and J genes are TRBV20-1 and TRBJ1-6, with 8 bases that match TRBD1. This CDR3 has 15 residues. Germline V lookup: CDR1 DFQATT, CDR2 SNEGSKA (reference sequence). V was pared by 5 bases and J by 7 bases, with 10 bases of the junction left unmatched. CDR3 sequence: CSAAHETGENSPLHF. The part of the CDR3 DNA that was read is TGCAGTGCTGCTCATGAGACAGGGGAAAATTCACCC.

This clone was observed many times. The read is 3 residues too short to cover the CDR3 end, so that end is filled in from the germline J gene. The chain links TRBV7-9 to TRBJ2-5; D perhaps matches TRBD1 (5 bases). This CDR3 spans 15 amino acids. The germline CDR1 and CDR2 sequences are SEHNR and FQNEAQ (reference sequence). V dropped 4 bases and J dropped 5 bases, with 17 bases sitting between them. The CDR3 DNA, read in part, is TGTGCCAGCAGCTCAACTGGGGCGAATTTGGAGACC. Translating it yields CASSSTGANLET. The entire CDR3 is CASSSTGANLETQYF.

This clone was found many times. The missing CDR3 end, 3 residues past where the read stops, is filled in from the germline J gene. V and J are TRBV5-5 and TRBJ2-3, with 7 bases that match TRBD1. Germline V gene sequence: CDR1 SGHKS, CDR2 YYEKEE (reference sequence). CDR3 length: 13 residues. Germline trimming cut 4 bases from V and 3 bases from J; bases unmatched to any gene: 2. The DNA read from the CDR3 is TGTGCCAGCAGCCCACAGGGGACAGATACG. Its protein is CASSPQGTDT. The whole CDR3 sequence reads CASSPQGTDTQYF.

There are many counts of this clone. With the read ending 3 residues before the CDR3 end, the germline J gene is used to fill in that end. The V gene is TRBV5-1, the J gene TRBJ2-5; D perhaps matches TRBD2 (6 bases). The CDR3 totals 13 residues. In germline, CDR1 is SGHRS, CDR2 YFSETQ. With 1 base removed from V and 7 bases from J, the gap between germline ends came to 11 bases. CDR3 in amino acids: CASSLKGTGTQYF. The covered CDR3 bases are TGCGCCAGCAGCTTGAAGGGGACTGGGACC.

This clone was detected a few times. The sequenced fragment ends 3 residues before the CDR3 boundary, so the rest is inferred from the germline J gene. This chain joins TRBV2 and TRBJ1-2; D remains unclear. V was trimmed by 6 bases and J by 7 bases, leaving 12 bases between them. The length of the CDR3 is 12 residues. The germline gives CDR1 SNHLY, CDR2 FYNNEI. The covered CDR3 bases are TGTGCCAGCAGGGGCCCTGCCTCTGGC. Its translation is CASRGPASG. The complete CDR3 reads CASRGPASGYTF.

This clone occurred many times. The sequenced CDR3 bases are TGCGCCAGCAGCGCTGGACAGGTGAAG. Protein: CASSAGQVK. The whole CDR3 region reads CASSAGQVKLFF. This chain connects TRBV10-1 to TRBJ2-2; 7 bases match TRBD1. The missing CDR3 end, 3 residues past where the read stops, is filled in from the germline J gene. This CDR3 spans 12 amino acids. Germline V CDR1 and CDR2: WNHNN, SYGVQD (reference sequence).